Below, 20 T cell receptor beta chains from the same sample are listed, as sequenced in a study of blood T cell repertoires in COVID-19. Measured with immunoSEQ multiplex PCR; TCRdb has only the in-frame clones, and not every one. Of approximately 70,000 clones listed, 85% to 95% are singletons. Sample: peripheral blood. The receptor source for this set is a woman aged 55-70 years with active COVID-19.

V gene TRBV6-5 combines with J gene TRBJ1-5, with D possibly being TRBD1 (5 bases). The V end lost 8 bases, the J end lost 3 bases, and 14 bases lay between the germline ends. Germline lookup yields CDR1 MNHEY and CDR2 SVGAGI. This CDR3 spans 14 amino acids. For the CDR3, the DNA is TGTGCCAGCCACGGCGGGGGTGCCAATCAGCCCCAGCATTTT. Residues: CASHGGGANQPQHF.

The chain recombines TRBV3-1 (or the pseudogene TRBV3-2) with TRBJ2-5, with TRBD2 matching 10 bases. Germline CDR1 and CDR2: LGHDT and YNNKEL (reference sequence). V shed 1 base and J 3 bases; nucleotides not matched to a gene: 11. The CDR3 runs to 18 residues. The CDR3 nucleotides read TGTGCCAGCAGCCAAGGTTATAGGACTAGCGGAGAAGAAGAGACCCAGTACTTC. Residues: CASSQGYRTSGEEETQYF.

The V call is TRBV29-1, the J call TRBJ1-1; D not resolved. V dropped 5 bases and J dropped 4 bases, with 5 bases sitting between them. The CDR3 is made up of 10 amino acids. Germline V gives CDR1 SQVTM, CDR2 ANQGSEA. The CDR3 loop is CSVFSTEAFF. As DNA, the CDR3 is TGCAGCGTTTTTAGCACTGAAGCTTTCTTT.

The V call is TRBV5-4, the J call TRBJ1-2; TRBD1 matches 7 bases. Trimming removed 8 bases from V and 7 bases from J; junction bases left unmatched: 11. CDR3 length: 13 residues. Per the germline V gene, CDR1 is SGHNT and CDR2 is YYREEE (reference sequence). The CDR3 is CASQRWDSRGYTF. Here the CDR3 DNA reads TGTGCCAGTCAAAGGTGGGACAGCCGTGGCTACACCTTC.

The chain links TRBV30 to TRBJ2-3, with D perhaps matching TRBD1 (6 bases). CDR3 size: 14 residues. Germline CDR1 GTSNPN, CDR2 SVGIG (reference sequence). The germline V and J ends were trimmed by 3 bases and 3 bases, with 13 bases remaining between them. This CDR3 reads CAWSLKGGTDTQYF. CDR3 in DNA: TGTGCCTGGAGCCTAAAAGGGGGAACAGATACGCAGTATTTT. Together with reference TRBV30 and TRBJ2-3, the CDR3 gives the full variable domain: SQTIHQWPATLVQPVGSPLSLECTVEGTSNPNLYWYRQAAGRGLQLLFYSVGIGQISSEVPQNLSASRPQDRQFILSSKKLLLSDSGFYLCAWSLKGGTDTQYFGPGTRLTVL.

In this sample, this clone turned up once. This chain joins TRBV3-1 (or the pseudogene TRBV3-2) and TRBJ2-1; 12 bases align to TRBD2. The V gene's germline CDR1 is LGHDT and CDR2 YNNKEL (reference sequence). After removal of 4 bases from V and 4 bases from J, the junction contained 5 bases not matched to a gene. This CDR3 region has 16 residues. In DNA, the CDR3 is TGTGCCAGCAGCCCACGGACTAGCGGGACTTACAATGAGCAGTTCTTC. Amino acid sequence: CASSPRTSGTYNEQFF.

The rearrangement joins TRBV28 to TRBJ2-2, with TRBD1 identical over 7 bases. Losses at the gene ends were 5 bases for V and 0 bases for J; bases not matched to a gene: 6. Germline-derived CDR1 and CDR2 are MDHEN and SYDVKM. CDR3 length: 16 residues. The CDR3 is CASSRIGTANTGELFF. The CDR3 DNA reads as TGTGCCAGCAGTCGAATCGGGACAGCGAACACCGGGGAGCTGTTTTTT. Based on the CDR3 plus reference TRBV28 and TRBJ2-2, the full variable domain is DVKVTQSSRYLVKRTGEKVFLECVQDMDHENMFWYRQDPGLGLRLIYFSYDVKMKEKGDIPEGYSVSREKKERFSLILESASTNQTSMYLCASSRIGTANTGELFFGEGSRLTVL.

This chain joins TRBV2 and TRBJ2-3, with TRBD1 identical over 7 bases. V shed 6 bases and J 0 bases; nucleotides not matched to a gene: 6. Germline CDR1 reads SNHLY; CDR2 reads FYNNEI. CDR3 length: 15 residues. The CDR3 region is CASSYRGGSTDTQYF. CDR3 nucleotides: TGTGCCAGCAGCTACAGGGGTGGGAGCACAGATACGCAGTATTTT. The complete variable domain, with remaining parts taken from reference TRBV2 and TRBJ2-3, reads EPEVTQTPSHQVTQMGQEVILRCVPISNHLYFYWYRQILGQKVEFLVSFYNNEISEKSEIFDDQFSVERPDGSNFTLKIRSTKLEDSAMYFCASSYRGGSTDTQYFGPGTRLTVL.

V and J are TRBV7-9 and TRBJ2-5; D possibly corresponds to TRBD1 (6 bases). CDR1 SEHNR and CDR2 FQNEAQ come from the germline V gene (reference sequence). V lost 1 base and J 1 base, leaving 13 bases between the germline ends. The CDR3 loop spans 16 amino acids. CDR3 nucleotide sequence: TGTGCCAGCAGCTTAGGGGTACAGGGACGCCAAGAGACCCAGTACTTC. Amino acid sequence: CASSLGVQGRQETQYF.

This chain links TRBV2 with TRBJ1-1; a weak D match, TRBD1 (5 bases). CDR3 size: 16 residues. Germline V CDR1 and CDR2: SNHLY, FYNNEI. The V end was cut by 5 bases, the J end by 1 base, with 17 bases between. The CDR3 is CASSPGGRGRNTEAFF. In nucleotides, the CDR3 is TGTGCCAGCAGTCCCGGGGGGAGGGGCAGGAACACTGAAGCTTTCTTT.

CDR3 DNA sequence: TGTGCCAGCAGTGTTCCTCAGGGAGGTATGACTGAAGCTTTCTTT. It encodes CASSVPQGGMTEAFF. The rearrangement joins TRBV28 to TRBJ1-1, with TRBD1 as a possible D gene (5 bases). The germline V gene has CDR1 MDHEN and CDR2 SYDVKM. The CDR3 covers 15 residues. V was shortened by 5 bases and J by 5 bases, with 18 bases between the two germline ends.

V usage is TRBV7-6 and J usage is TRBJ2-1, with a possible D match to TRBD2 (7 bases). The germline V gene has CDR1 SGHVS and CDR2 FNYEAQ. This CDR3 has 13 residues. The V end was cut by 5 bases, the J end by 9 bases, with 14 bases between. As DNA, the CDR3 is TGTGCCAGCAGCCCAAGGGGAGGGGGTGAGCAGTTCTTC. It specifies CASSPRGGGEQFF.

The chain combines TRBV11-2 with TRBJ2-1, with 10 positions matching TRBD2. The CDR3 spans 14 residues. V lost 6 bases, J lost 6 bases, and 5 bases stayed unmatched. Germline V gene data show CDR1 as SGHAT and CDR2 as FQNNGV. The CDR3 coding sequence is TGTGCCAGCAGAGCTAGCGGGAGAGGCAATGAGCAGTTCTTC. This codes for CASRASGRGNEQFF.

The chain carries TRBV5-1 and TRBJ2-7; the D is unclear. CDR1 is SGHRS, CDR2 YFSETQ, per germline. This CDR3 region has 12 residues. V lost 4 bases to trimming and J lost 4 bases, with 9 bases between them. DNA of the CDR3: TGCGCCAGCAGCCCCGAGAGGTACGAGCAGTACTTC. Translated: CASSPERYEQYF. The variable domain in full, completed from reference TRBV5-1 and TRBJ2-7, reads KAGVTQTPRYLIKTRGQQVTLSCSPISGHRSVSWYQQTPGQGLQFLFEYFSETQRNKGNFPGRFSGRQFSNSRSEMNVSTLELGDSALYLCASSPERYEQYFGPGTRLTVT.

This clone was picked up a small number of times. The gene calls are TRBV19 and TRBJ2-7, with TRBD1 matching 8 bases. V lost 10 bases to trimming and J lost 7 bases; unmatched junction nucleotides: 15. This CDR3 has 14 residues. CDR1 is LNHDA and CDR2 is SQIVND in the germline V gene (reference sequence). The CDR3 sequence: CATQRQGAAGEQYF. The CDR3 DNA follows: TGTGCCACCCAGAGGCAGGGGGCCGCGGGGGAGCAGTACTTC.

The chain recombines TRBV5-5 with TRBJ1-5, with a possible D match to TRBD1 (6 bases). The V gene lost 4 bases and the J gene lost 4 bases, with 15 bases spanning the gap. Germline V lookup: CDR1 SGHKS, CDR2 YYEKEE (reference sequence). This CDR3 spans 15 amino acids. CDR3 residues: CASSRDRFGNQPQHF. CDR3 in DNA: TGTGCCAGCAGCCGTGACAGGTTTGGGAATCAGCCCCAGCATTTT. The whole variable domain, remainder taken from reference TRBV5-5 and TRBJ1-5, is DAGVTQSPTHLIKTRGQQVTLRCSPISGHKSVSWYQQVLGQGPQFIFQYYEKEERGRGNFPDRFSARQFPNYSSELNVNALLLGDSALYLCASSRDRFGNQPQHFGDGTRLSIL.

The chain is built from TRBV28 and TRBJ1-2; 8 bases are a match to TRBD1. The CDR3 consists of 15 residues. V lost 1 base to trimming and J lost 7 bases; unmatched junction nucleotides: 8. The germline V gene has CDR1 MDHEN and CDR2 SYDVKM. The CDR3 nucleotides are TGTGCCAGCAGTTTATCGGGCAGGGGGCTGGCTGGCTACACCTTC. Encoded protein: CASSLSGRGLAGYTF.

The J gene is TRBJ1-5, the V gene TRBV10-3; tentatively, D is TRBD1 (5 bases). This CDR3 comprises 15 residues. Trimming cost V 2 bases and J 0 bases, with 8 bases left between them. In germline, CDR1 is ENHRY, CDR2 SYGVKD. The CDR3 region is CAISEGAASNQPQHF. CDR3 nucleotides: TGTGCCATCAGTGAGGGGGCAGCTAGCAATCAGCCCCAGCATTTT.

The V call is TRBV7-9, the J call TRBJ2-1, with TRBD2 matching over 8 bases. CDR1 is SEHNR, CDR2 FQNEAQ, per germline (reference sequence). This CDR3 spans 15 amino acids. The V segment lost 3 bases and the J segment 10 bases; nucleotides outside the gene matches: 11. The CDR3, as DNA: TGTGCCAGCAGCTTGCTAGCGGGCCAGGGTCGAGAGCAGTTCTTC. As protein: CASSLLAGQGREQFF.

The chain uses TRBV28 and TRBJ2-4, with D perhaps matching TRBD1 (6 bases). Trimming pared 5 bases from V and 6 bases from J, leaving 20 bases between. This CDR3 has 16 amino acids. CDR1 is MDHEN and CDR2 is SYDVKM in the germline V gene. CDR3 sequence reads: CASSVTGLGALNIQYF. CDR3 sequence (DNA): TGTGCCAGCAGTGTAACAGGGTTGGGGGCCCTAAACATTCAGTACTTC.